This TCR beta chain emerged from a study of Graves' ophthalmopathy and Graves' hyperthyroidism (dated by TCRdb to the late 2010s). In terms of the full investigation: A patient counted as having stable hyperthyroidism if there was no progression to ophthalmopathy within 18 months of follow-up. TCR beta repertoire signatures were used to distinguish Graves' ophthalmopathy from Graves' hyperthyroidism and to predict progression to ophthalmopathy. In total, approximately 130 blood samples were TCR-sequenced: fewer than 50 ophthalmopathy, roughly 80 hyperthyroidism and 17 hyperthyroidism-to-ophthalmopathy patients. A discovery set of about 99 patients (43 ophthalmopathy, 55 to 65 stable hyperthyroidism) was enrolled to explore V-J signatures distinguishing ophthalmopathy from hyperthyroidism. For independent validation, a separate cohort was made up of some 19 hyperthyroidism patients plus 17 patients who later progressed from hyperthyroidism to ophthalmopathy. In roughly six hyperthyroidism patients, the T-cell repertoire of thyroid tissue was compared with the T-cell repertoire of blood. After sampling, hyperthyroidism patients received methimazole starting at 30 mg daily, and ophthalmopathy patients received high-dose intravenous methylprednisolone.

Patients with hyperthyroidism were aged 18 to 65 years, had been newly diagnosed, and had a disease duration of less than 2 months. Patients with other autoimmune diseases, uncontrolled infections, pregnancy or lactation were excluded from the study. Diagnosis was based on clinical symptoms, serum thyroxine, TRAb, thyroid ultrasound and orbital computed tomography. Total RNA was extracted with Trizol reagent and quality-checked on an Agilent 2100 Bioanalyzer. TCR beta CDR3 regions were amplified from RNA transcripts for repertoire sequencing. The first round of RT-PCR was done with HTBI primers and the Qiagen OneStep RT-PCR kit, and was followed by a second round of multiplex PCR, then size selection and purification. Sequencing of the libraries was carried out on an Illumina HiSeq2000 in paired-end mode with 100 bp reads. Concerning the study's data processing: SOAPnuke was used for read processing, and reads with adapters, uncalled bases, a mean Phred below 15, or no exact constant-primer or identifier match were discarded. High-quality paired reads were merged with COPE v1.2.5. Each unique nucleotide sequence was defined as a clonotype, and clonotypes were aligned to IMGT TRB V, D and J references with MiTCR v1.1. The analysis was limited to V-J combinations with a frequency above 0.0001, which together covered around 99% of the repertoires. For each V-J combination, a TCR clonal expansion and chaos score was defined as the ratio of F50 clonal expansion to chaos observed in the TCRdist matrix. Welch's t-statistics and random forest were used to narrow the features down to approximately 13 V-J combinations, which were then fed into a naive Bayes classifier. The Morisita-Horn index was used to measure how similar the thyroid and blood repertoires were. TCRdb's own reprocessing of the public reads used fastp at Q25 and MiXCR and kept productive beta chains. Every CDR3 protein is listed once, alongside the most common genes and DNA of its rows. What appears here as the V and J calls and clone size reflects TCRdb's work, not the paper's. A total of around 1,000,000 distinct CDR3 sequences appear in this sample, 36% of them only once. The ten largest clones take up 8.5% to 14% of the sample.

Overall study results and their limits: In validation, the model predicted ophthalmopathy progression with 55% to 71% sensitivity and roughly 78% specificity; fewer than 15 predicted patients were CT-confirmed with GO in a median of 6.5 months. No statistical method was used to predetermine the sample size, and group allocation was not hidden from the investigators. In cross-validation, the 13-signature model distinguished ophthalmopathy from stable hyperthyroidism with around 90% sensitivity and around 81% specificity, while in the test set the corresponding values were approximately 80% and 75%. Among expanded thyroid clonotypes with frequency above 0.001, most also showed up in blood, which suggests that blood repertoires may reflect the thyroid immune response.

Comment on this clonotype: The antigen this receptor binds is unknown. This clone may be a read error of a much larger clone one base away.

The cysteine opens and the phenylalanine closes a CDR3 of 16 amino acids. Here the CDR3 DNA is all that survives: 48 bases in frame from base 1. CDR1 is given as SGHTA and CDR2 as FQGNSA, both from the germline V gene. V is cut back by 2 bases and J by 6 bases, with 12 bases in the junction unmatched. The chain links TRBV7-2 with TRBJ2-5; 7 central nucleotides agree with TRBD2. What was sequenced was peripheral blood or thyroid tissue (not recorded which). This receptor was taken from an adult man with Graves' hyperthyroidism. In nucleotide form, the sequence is TGTGCCAGCAGCTTATTGGCGGGGGACGGGGGGAAGACCCAGTACTTC. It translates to CASSLLAGDGGKTQYF.